What follows are 14 T cell receptor beta chains derived from one specimen sequenced in a study of cytomegalovirus exposure and HLA in healthy donors. 13 Jbeta primers and 60 Vbeta primers were used for the PCR. The table came from immunoSEQ multiplex PCR; TCRdb's copy has only in-frame clones and leaves some out. This sample has 150,000 to 200,000 clones; around 83% occur once, and the top ten carry roughly 0.99%. The sample taken for sequencing was PBMCs. The receptors stem from a woman aged 40 to 50 in good health and CMV-seronegative.

The rearrangement uses TRBV9 and TRBJ1-1; D may be TRBD1 (5 bases). Looked up from germline, CDR1 is SGDLS and CDR2 is YYNGEE. The CDR3 length is 15 residues. V lost 5 bases to trimming and J lost 6 bases, with 20 bases between them. The CDR3 coding sequence is TGTGCCAGCAGTCACCCGGGGGGGGGAAGGGCTGAAGCTTTCTTT. Encoded protein: CASSHPGGGRAEAFF.

This clone has more than one count but fewer than ten. CDR3 sequence: CAINSGDNEQFF. The CDR3 coding sequence is TGTGCCATCAACTCAGGCGACAATGAGCAGTTCTTC. The chain has TRBV10-3 and TRBJ2-1, with unresolved D. The CDR3 runs 12 residues. Germline lookup yields CDR1 ENHRY and CDR2 SYGVKD. V was trimmed by 7 bases and J by 5 bases, leaving 9 bases between them.

The gene calls are TRBV30 and TRBJ1-2, with D perhaps matching TRBD1 (6 bases). V was cut by 5 bases and J by 0 bases, with 16 bases left in between. The germline CDR1 and CDR2 sequences are GTSNPN and SVGIG (reference sequence). The CDR3 loop spans 15 amino acids. CDR3 sequence (DNA): TGTGCCTGGTCGGGTATCGGGACATCTAACTATGGCTACACCTTC. Protein product: CAWSGIGTSNYGYTF.

The chain links TRBV12-5 to TRBJ2-5, with 9 bases identical to TRBD1. V dropped 6 bases and J dropped 4; count of bases not matched to a gene: 6. Germline values: CDR1 LGHNT, CDR2 FRNRAP. The length of the CDR3 is 14 residues. CDR3 amino acids: CASGHGQGLETQYF. In nucleotides, the CDR3 is TGTGCTAGTGGCCACGGACAGGGGTTAGAGACCCAGTACTTC.

In its sample, this clone was seen once. The sample has other DNA sequences that encode this CDR3 too. The chain recombines TRBV7-9 with TRBJ2-3; D remains unclear. Trimming shortened V by 4 bases and J by 3 bases, and 5 bases separated the two germline ends. The CDR3 covers 12 residues. The germline gives CDR1 SEHNR, CDR2 FQNEAQ (reference sequence). The CDR3 nucleotides are TGTGCCAGCAGCTCAAATACAGATACGCAGTATTTT. This translates into CASSSNTDTQYF.

This sequence joins TRBV7-2 and TRBJ1-2; D remains ambiguous. Per the germline V gene, CDR1 is SGHTA and CDR2 is FQGNSA. This CDR3 has 13 amino acids. Trimming pared 2 bases from V and 4 bases from J, leaving 8 bases between. This CDR3 is CASSLQAVYGYTF. The CDR3 DNA is TGTGCCAGCAGCTTACAGGCCGTCTATGGCTACACCTTC.

The chain combines TRBV19 with TRBJ1-5; 9 bases line up with TRBD1. Germline V lookup: CDR1 LNHDA, CDR2 SQIVND (reference sequence). The CDR3 extends over 14 amino acids. Trimming cost V 6 bases and J 3 bases; bases outside gene matches: 3. The CDR3 region is CASRGTGHNQPQHF. In nucleotides, the CDR3 is TGTGCCAGTAGGGGGACAGGGCACAATCAGCCCCAGCATTTT.

The rearrangement joins TRBV5-1 to TRBJ1-3, with D hard to call. The CDR3 is 14 amino acids. V lost 4 bases to trimming and J lost 2 bases, with 10 bases between them. Germline loops: CDR1 SGHRS, CDR2 YFSETQ. CDR3 DNA sequence: TGCGCCAGCAGCAGGGAGTTAACTGGAAACACCATATATTTT. This translates into CASSRELTGNTIYF.

J is TRBJ1-1 and V is TRBV27, with 7 bases matching TRBD1. The CDR3 runs to 15 residues. Per the germline V gene, CDR1 is MNHEY and CDR2 is SMNVEV (reference sequence). V lost 0 bases to trimming and J lost 5 bases; unmatched junction nucleotides: 6. The CDR3 coding sequence is TGTGCCAGCAGTTTATCTGCCAGGGGGGTTACTGAAGCTTTCTTT. Translated, it gives CASSLSARGVTEAFF.

The rearrangement uses TRBV28 and TRBJ2-7, with a weak D call TRBD2 (6 bases). CDR3 length: 13 amino acids. The V end lost 6 bases, the J end lost 2 bases, and 11 bases lay between the germline ends. Germline CDR1 and CDR2: MDHEN and SYDVKM. CDR3 DNA sequence: TGTGCCAGCAGGAGCGGGTCGGCCTACGAGCAGTACGTC. Translation: CASRSGSAYEQYV.

This clone came up a few times. This sequence joins TRBV10-3 and TRBJ1-1, with 7 nucleotides matching TRBD1. The CDR3 extends over 16 amino acids. Germline V gene sequence: CDR1 ENHRY, CDR2 SYGVKD. The J segment lost 0 bases and the V segment lost 3 bases, leaving 7 bases of the junction unmatched. The CDR3 reads CAISDRDSPLNTEAFF. The CDR3 DNA sequence: TGTGCCATCAGTGACCGGGACAGTCCTCTGAACACTGAAGCTTTCTTT.

This sequence joins TRBV7-7 and TRBJ2-3; 11 bases agree with TRBD2. Germline values: CDR1 SSHAT, CDR2 FNYEAQ (reference sequence). Trimming removed 2 bases from V and 4 bases from J; junction bases left unmatched: 5. This CDR3 has 16 residues. This chain's CDR3 is CASSLTSGSGADTQYF. The CDR3 nucleotides read TGTGCCAGCAGCTTAACTAGCGGGAGTGGCGCAGATACGCAGTATTTT. The whole variable domain, filled in from reference TRBV7-7 and TRBJ2-3, reads GAGVSQSPRYKVTKRGQDVTLRCDPISSHATLYWYQQALGQGPEFLTYFNYEAQPDKSGLPSDRFSAERPEGSISTLTIQRTEQRDSAMYRCASSLTSGSGADTQYFGPGTRLTVL.

This chain joins TRBV7-2 and TRBJ2-5, with TRBD2 matching over 7 bases. The CDR3 is made up of 16 amino acids. J lost 4 bases, V lost 1 base, and 9 bases had no gene match. Germline V lookup: CDR1 SGHTA, CDR2 FQGNSA. The CDR3 region has the DNA TGTGCCAGCAGCTTAGTTGGAGGGAGGGTGGCAGAGACCCAGTACTTC. Amino acids: CASSLVGGRVAETQYF.

CDR3 sequence: CASSQEGQADYGYTF. Written as DNA, the CDR3 is TGTGCCAGCAGCCAAGAGGGGCAGGCGGACTATGGCTACACCTTC. This chain links TRBV14 with TRBJ1-2; D is possibly TRBD1 (5 bases). The CDR3 runs to 15 residues. Between the trimmed V and J ends, which lost 0 bases and 3 bases, there was a span of 11 bases. CDR1 is SGHDN and CDR2 is FVKESK in the germline V gene.